In its sample, the clone carrying this T cell receptor beta chain was seen a few times. Germline V gene data show CDR1 as MNHEY and CDR2 as SMNVEV (reference sequence). The CDR3 sequence is 17 residues long. The V and J ends lost 0 bases and 1 base respectively, with 12 bases between them. These data are taken from a study of blood T cell repertoires in COVID-19. Study background: COVID-19 samples collected from the United States, Italy and Spain covered acute and convalescent phases. The analysed material was cDNA or gDNA that came from T cells, B-cell-depleted T cells, or PBMCs.

Measured with immunoSEQ multiplex PCR; TCRdb has only the in-frame clones, and not every one. Here the sample spans over 150,000 clones, about 95% being singletons. This chain links TRBV27 with TRBJ1-4, with a weak D call TRBD1 (6 bases). This TCR derives from a man between 25 and 39 years old with COVID-19, enrolled during active disease. The sequenced material came from peripheral blood. In nucleotides, the CDR3 is TGTGCCAGCAGTTTATCGATGGGGGGGCTAACTAATGAAAAACTGTTTTTT. Encoded protein: CASSLSMGGLTNEKLFF. The whole variable domain, filled in from reference TRBV27 and TRBJ1-4, reads EAQVTQNPRYLITVTGKKLTVTCSQNMNHEYMSWYRQDPGLGLRQIYYSMNVEVTDKGDVPEGYKVSRKEKRNFPLILESPSPNQTSLYFCASSLSMGGLTNEKLFFGSGTQLSVL.